The entry below describes one T cell receptor (beta chain). Clones were read by immunoSEQ multiplex PCR, and TCRdb kept only the in-frame ones, dropping some. The sample includes around 80,000 clones, about 93% seen only once; the top ten take about 0.94%. These data are taken from a study of T cell changes during pregnancy in multiple sclerosis. The TCR originated in a female donor in good health, enrolled as a control in a pregnancy study. The starting material was peripheral blood, obtained in the second trimester of pregnancy.

DNA of the CDR3: TGTGCCAGCAGTTTACCGTCAGGGCGCGGGGGACCCTACAATGAGCAGTTCTTC. Translation gives CASSLPSGRGGPYNEQFF. This sequence joins TRBV27 and TRBJ2-1, with TRBD2 identical over 7 bases. Germline V gene data show CDR1 as MNHEY and CDR2 as SMNVEV (reference sequence). Losses at the gene ends were 2 bases for V and 2 bases for J; bases not matched to a gene: 12. This CDR3 has 18 amino acids.